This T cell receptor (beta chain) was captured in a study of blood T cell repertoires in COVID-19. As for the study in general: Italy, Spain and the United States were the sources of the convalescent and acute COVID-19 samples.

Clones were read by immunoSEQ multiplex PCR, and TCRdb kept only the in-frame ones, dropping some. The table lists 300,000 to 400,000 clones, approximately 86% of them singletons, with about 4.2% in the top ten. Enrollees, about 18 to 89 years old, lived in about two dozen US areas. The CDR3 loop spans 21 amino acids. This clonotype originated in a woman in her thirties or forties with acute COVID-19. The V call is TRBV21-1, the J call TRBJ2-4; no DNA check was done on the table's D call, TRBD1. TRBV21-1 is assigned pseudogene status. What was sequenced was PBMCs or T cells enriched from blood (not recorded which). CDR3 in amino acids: CASSKVPPDRARKVAKNIQYF. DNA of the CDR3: TGTGCCAGCAGCAAAGTGCCCCCGGACAGGGCCCGTAAAGTAGCCAAAAACATTCAGTACTTC.